These 26 T cell receptor beta chains were sequenced from one sample in a study of blood T cells in healthy people across ages (dated by TCRdb to the mid-2010s). Libraries came from 5' RACE. Sequenced on an Illumina HiSeq 2500. A second PCR of 7 to 11 cycles was performed with a sample-barcoded 5' primer and a J-beta primer mix. TCRdb cleaned the public reads at Q25 with fastp, built clones with MiXCR and kept in-frame beta chains. Each entry merges the rows of one CDR3 protein and shows their most common DNA and genes. In all, the sample holds about 580,000 distinct CDR3 sequences, and about 45% of those were seen once. The top ten clonotypes cover around 23% of the sample. The source material was blood. The origin of the receptors is an older man in good health.

The gene calls are TRBV12-3 or TRBV12-4 and TRBJ1-6; 7 bases line up with TRBD1. The CDR3 covers 17 residues. V was clipped by 5 bases and J by 14 bases; unmatched bases: 21. The CDR3 loop is CASSPLVVEGARRTLHF. CDR3 sequence (DNA): TGTGCCAGCAGTCCACTGGTCGTTGAGGGGGCTCGCCGCACCCTCCACTTT.

This clonotype was seen a few times. The chain combines TRBV9 with TRBJ2-1; a possible D gene is TRBD2 (5 bases). Germline assignment: CDR1 SGDLS and CDR2 YYNGEE. The CDR3 is 12 residues long. V was shortened by 0 bases and J by 9 bases, with 7 bases between the two germline ends. The CDR3 DNA follows: TGTGCCAGCAGCGTAGGCGAGGGTGAGCAGTTCTTC. Protein sequence: CASSVGEGEQFF.

The chain combines TRBV20-1 with TRBJ1-2; perhaps TRBD1 as D (6 bases). The CDR3 contains 15 residues. The germline V gene has CDR1 DFQATT and CDR2 SNEGSKA (reference sequence). Trimming took off 2 bases at V and 3 bases at J, with 16 bases between the two ends. CDR3 DNA: TGCAGTGCTAGACCTGGGACAAGGGAAGACTATGGCTACACCTTC. Amino acid sequence: CSARPGTREDYGYTF.

This clonotype was seen more than once but under ten times. The chain has TRBV12-3 or TRBV12-4 and TRBJ2-7; D unresolved. Trimming left V 3 bases short and J 0 bases short, with 6 bases between. The CDR3 contains 13 residues. For the CDR3, the DNA is TGTGCCAGCAGTTTCGAAAGCTCCTACGAGCAGTACTTC. Its translation is CASSFESSYEQYF.

This clonotype was counted once. The CDR3 loop is CASRGPPINLETQYF. CDR3 bases: TGTGCCAGCAGGGGGCCTCCCATTAACTTAGAGACCCAGTACTTC. The rearrangement links TRBV2 to TRBJ2-5; D may be TRBD1 (5 bases). This CDR3 is 15 amino acids long. Per the germline V gene, CDR1 is SNHLY and CDR2 is FYNNEI. Trimming pared 6 bases from V and 4 bases from J, leaving 18 bases between.

The chain couples TRBV7-9 to TRBJ2-3, with D maybe TRBD2 (6 bases). The CDR3 totals 14 residues. CDR1 is SEHNR, CDR2 FQNEAQ, per germline (reference sequence). V gave up 5 bases and J gave up 6 bases, with 15 bases separating them. In DNA form, the CDR3 reads TGTGCCAGCAGCCACCGGGACTCCTCGGATACGCAGTATTTT. It codes for CASSHRDSSDTQYF.

The chain is built from TRBV29-1 and TRBJ2-4; D is perhaps TRBD1 or TRBD2 (5 bases each). CDR3 length equals 12 residues. Trimming took 7 bases from V and 9 from J, leaving 16 bases between them. CDR1 and CDR2 from the germline V gene are SQVTM and ANQGSEA. CDR3 nucleotides: TGCAGCGCAACTATAGGGGAGTGCATTCAGTACTTC. Translation: CSATIGECIQYF.

V usage is TRBV18 and J usage is TRBJ1-1; possibly TRBD1 for D (5 bases). Per the germline V gene, CDR1 is KGHSH and CDR2 is LQKENI. Trimming took off 2 bases at V and 0 bases at J, with 7 bases between the two ends. The length of the CDR3 is 14 residues. This CDR3 is CASSPAGLNTEAFF. The CDR3 nucleotides read TGTGCCAGCTCACCAGCAGGGTTGAACACTGAAGCTTTCTTT.

The chain combines TRBV20-1 with TRBJ1-1, with 9 bases fitting TRBD1. Germline lookup yields CDR1 DFQATT and CDR2 SNEGSKA (reference sequence). Trimming at V came to 2 bases and at J to 2 bases, leaving 3 bases not matched to a gene. CDR3 length equals 14 residues. CDR3 loop: CSARRDRVNTEAFF. The CDR3 DNA is TGCAGTGCTAGAAGGGACAGGGTAAACACTGAAGCTTTCTTT.

A note on this clonotype: This sequence may be a read error, since a much larger clone differs from it by one base. The chain carries TRBV4-3 and TRBJ2-3; D gene uncertain. The CDR3 is 13 amino acids. CDR1 and CDR2 from the germline V gene are LGHNA and YSLEER. The CDR3 DNA is TGCGCCGGCAGCCAAGAGCCGATGGGTACGCAGTATTTT. Translating it yields CAGSQEPMGTQYF.

This clonotype turned up a few times. The chain has TRBV7-2 and TRBJ2-1; a possible D gene is TRBD2 (5 bases). Germline assignment: CDR1 SGHTA and CDR2 FQGNSA. The length of the CDR3 is 13 residues. Trimming cost V 10 bases and J 6 bases, with 16 bases left between them. The CDR3 region is CATALLRGNEQFF. CDR3 in DNA: TGTGCCACCGCACTACTTCGGGGCAATGAGCAGTTCTTC.

This clonotype was seen once. The rearrangement uses TRBV9 and TRBJ2-5; 10 nucleotides line up with TRBD1. The J segment lost 5 bases and the V segment lost 4 bases, leaving 11 bases of the junction unmatched. The CDR3 has 16 amino acids. Germline V gene sequence: CDR1 SGDLS, CDR2 YYNGEE. The CDR3 DNA is TGTGCCAGCAGCCCCACCGGGACAGGGGTTTCGGAGACCCAGTACTTC. This codes for CASSPTGTGVSETQYF.

This chain joins TRBV7-3 and TRBJ2-3; possibly TRBD1 or TRBD2 for D (5 bases each). Germline loops: CDR1 SGHTA, CDR2 FQGTGA. Trimming left V 5 bases short and J 8 bases short, with 17 bases between. This CDR3 spans 14 amino acids. Written as DNA, the CDR3 is TGTGCCAGCAGCCCGGGGCTCGGTGGGGGTACGCAGTATTTT. Translating it yields CASSPGLGGGTQYF.

This chain uses TRBV20-1 with TRBJ2-7; 8 bases line up with TRBD2. Looked up from germline, CDR1 is DFQATT and CDR2 is SNEGSKA (reference sequence). The J segment lost 1 base and the V segment lost 3 bases, leaving 5 bases of the junction unmatched. The CDR3 sequence is 14 residues long. The DNA of the CDR3 is TGCAGTGCTAGGACTAGCGTAATTTCCTACGAGCAGTACTTC. Protein product: CSARTSVISYEQYF.

V is TRBV10-3 and J is TRBJ1-2, with unresolved D. The CDR3 totals 12 residues. V was shortened by 5 bases and J by 8 bases, with 12 bases between the two germline ends. Germline loops: CDR1 ENHRY, CDR2 SYGVKD. The CDR3 bases are TGTGCCATCAGTCTAACCGACTGGGGCTACACCTTC. Translation gives CAISLTDWGYTF.

This chain joins TRBV3-1 and TRBJ2-5; D not certain. There are 12 residues in the CDR3. V was pared by 3 bases and J by 8 bases, with 10 bases between. Germline loops: CDR1 LGHDT, CDR2 YNNKEL (reference sequence). In nucleotides, the CDR3 is TGTGCCAGCAGCCACCCTATGGTAACCCAGTACTTC. It codes for CASSHPMVTQYF.

The chain employs TRBV27 and TRBJ2-7; D gene unclear. The CDR3 totals 13 residues. Between the trimmed V and J ends, which lost 6 bases and 2 bases, there was a span of 11 bases. CDR1 is MNHEY and CDR2 is SMNVEV in the germline V gene (reference sequence). The CDR3 DNA reads TGTGCCAGCAGCTTGTCCCCGACCTACGAGCAGTACTTC. As protein: CASSLSPTYEQYF.

Remarks on this clonotype: A much larger clone differs from this one at a single base, so this may be a read error. This sequence joins TRBV4-3 and TRBJ2-1; D ambiguous. The DNA end is more similar to TRBJ2-7, so the J call may be wrong. Germline CDR1 LGHNA, CDR2 YSLEER. This CDR3 contains 17 residues. CDR3 residues: CASSQRGAANSYNEQYF. The DNA for the CDR3 is TGCGCCAGCAGCCAAAGAGGCGCTGCCAACTCCTACAATGAGCAGTACTTC.

This clonotype was detected only once. The V call is TRBV6-5, the J call TRBJ2-7; 7 bases map to TRBD1. Germline V gene data show CDR1 as MNHEY and CDR2 as SVGAGI. V trimming: 5 bases; J trimming: 4 bases; junction bases outside the gene matches: 5. The CDR3 totals 13 residues. The CDR3 reads CASSSRDRYEQYF. CDR3 sequence (DNA): TGTGCCAGCAGTAGCCGGGACAGATACGAGCAGTACTTC.

The rearrangement links TRBV6-1 to TRBJ2-2; TRBD2 matches 10 bases. V trimming: 5 bases; J trimming: 1 base; junction bases outside the gene matches: 13. The germline V gene encodes CDR1 MNHNS and CDR2 SASEGT. The CDR3 length is 19 residues. CDR3 nucleotides: TGTGCCAGCAGTACCATCAGGCGGGCTAGCGGGAGGAACACCGGGGAGCTGTTTTTT. Protein product: CASSTIRRASGRNTGELFF.

The chain couples TRBV12-3 or TRBV12-4 to TRBJ2-1; D tentatively reads TRBD1 or TRBD2 (6 bases each). The V and J ends lost 7 bases and 7 bases respectively, with 20 bases between them. CDR3 size: 15 residues. The CDR3 nucleotides are TGTGCCAGCACCCATTGGGGGGCATCGTTGAATGAGCAGTTCTTC. This gives the protein CASTHWGASLNEQFF.

The chain carries TRBV29-1 and TRBJ2-4; 9 nucleotides line up with TRBD1. The J call is in doubt because the DNA end fits TRBJ2-7 better. CDR3 size: 13 residues. In germline, CDR1 is SQVTM, CDR2 ANQGSEA. The DNA of the CDR3 is TGCAGCGTGGCGGGACAGGGTCTCCACGAGCAGTACTTC. It encodes CSVAGQGLHEQYF.

The V and J genes are TRBV12-3 or TRBV12-4 and TRBJ2-7; D perhaps matches TRBD2 (5 bases). The V end was cut by 5 bases, the J end by 6 bases, with 20 bases between. The CDR3 contains 15 residues. CDR3 protein: CASSTTGPRASEQYF. The CDR3 nucleotides read TGTGCCAGCAGTACTACCGGGCCGAGGGCCTCCGAGCAGTACTTC.

The chain employs TRBV20-1 and TRBJ2-4; a possible D gene is TRBD1 (6 bases). Trimming stripped 6 bases from V and 1 base from J, with 13 bases between. CDR1 and CDR2 from the germline V gene are DFQATT and SNEGSKA (reference sequence). CDR3 length equals 14 residues. The CDR3 spells CSARRGMAKNIQYF. The CDR3 DNA reads TGCAGTGCCCGAAGGGGGATGGCCAAAAACATTCAGTACTTC.

The gene calls are TRBV7-9 and TRBJ1-5; the match to TRBD1 covers 9 bases. The V gene's germline CDR1 is SEHNR and CDR2 FQNEAQ (reference sequence). This CDR3 comprises 16 residues. V shed 4 bases and J 3 bases; nucleotides not matched to a gene: 7. The CDR3 DNA reads TGTGCCAGCAGCTGGGGGGGACAGGGTAACAATCAGCCCCAGCATTTT. It encodes CASSWGGQGNNQPQHF.

With respect to this clonotype: Compared with germline, one end of the junction differs, possibly owing to a read error. This chain links TRBV7-2 with TRBJ2-4; maybe TRBD2 (6 bases). The J call may be in error: the DNA end matches TRBJ2-7 better. This CDR3 spans 14 amino acids. Germline V gene sequence: CDR1 SGHTA, CDR2 FQGNSA. The CDR3 here is CVSSLVGGSYEQYF. CDR3 nucleotides: TGTGTCAGCAGCTTGGTTGGGGGGTCCTACGAGCAGTACTTC.